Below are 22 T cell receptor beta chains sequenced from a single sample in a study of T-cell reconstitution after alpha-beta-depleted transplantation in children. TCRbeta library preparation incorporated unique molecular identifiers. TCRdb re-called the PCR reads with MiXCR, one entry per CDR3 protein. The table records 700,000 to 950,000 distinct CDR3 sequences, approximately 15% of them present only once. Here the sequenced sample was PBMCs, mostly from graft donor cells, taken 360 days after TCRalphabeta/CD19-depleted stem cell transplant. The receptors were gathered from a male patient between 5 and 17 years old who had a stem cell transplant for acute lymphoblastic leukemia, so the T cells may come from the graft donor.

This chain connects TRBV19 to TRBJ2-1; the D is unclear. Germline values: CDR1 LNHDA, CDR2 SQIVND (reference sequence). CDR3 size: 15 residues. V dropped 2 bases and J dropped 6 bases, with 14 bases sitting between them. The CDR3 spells CASSITMFGSNEQFF. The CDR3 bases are TGTGCCAGTAGTATAACCATGTTCGGCTCCAATGAGCAGTTCTTC. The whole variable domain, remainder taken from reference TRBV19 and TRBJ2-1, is DGGITQSPKYLFRKEGQNVTLSCEQNLNHDAMYWYRQDPGQGLRLIYYSQIVNDFQKGDIAEGYSVSREKKESFPLTVTSAQKNPTAFYLCASSITMFGSNEQFFGPGTRLTVL.

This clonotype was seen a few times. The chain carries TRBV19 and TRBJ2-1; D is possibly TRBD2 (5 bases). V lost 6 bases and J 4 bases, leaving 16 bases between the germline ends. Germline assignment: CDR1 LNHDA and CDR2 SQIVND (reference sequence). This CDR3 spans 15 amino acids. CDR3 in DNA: TGTGCCAGTAGGAGCGACGGACTGGATTACAATGAGCAGTTCTTC. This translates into CASRSDGLDYNEQFF.

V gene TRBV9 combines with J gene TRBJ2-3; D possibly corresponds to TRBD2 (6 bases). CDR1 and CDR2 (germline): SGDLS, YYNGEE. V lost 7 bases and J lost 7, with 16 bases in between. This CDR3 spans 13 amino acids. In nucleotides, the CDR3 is TGTGCCAGCGAAACGCGGGACCAAAATACGCAGTATTTT. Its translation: CASETRDQNTQYF.

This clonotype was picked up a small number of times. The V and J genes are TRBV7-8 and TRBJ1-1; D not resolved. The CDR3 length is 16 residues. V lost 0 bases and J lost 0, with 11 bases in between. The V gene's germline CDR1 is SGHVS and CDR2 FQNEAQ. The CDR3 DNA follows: TGTGCCAGCAGCTTAGCACCGGCAAGGATGAACACTGAAGCTTTCTTT. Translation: CASSLAPARMNTEAFF. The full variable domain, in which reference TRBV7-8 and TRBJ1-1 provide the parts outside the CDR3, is GAGVSQSPRYKVAKRGQDVALRCDPISGHVSLFWYQQALGQGPEFLTYFQNEAQLDKSGLPSDRFFAERPEGSVSTLKIQRTQQEDSAVYLCASSLAPARMNTEAFFGQGTRLTVV.

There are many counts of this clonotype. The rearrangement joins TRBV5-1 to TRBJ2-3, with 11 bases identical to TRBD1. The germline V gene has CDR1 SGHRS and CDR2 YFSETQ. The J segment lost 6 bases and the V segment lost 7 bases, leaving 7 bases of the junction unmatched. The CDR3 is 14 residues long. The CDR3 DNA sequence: TGCGCCAGCTACCGGGACAGGGGGTATGATACGCAGTATTTT. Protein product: CASYRDRGYDTQYF.

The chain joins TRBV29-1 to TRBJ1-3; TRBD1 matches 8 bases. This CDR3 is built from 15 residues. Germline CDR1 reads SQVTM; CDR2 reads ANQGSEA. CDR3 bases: TGCAGTCTTTGCGGGGACAGGACGAGAGGAAACACCATATATTTT. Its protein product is CSLCGDRTRGNTIYF.

In DNA form, the CDR3 reads TGCGCCAGCAGCTTGAAGGTCCTAGCGGGACTCGGAGAGACCCAGTACTTC. It is translated as CASSLKVLAGLGETQYF. The chain employs TRBV5-1 and TRBJ2-5; TRBD2 aligns across 9 bases. The V gene's germline CDR1 is SGHRS and CDR2 YFSETQ. Trimming cost V 1 base and J 4 bases; bases outside gene matches: 11. The CDR3 is 17 residues long. The variable domain in full, completed from reference TRBV5-1 and TRBJ2-5, reads KAGVTQTPRYLIKTRGQQVTLSCSPISGHRSVSWYQQTPGQGLQFLFEYFSETQRNKGNFPGRFSGRQFSNSRSEMNVSTLELGDSALYLCASSLKVLAGLGETQYFGPGTRLLVL.

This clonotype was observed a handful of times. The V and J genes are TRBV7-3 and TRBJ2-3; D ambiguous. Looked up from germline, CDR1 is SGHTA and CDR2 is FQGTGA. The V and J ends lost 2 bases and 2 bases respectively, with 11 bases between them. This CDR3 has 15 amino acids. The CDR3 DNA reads TGTGCCAGCAGCTTATCGGTCCTATACACAGATACGCAGTATTTT. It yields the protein CASSLSVLYTDTQYF. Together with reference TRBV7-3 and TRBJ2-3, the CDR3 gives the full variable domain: GAGVSQTPSNKVTEKGKYVELRCDPISGHTALYWYRQSLGQGPEFLIYFQGTGAADDSGLPNDRFFAVRPEGSVSTLKIQRTERGDSAVYLCASSLSVLYTDTQYFGPGTRLTVL.

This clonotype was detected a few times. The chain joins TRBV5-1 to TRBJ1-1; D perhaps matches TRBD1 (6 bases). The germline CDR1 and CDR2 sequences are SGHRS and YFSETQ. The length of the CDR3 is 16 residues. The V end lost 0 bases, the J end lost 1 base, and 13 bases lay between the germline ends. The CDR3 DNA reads TGCGCCAGCAGCTTGGTCCCTGGACAGCGGAACACTGAAGCTTTCTTT. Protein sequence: CASSLVPGQRNTEAFF.

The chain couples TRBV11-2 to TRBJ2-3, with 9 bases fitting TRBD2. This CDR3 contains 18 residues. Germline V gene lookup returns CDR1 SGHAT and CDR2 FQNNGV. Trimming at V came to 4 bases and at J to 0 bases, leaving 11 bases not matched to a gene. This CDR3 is CASSSGELAGYSTDTQYF. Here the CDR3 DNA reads TGTGCCAGCAGCTCCGGCGAGCTAGCGGGGTATAGCACAGATACGCAGTATTTT.

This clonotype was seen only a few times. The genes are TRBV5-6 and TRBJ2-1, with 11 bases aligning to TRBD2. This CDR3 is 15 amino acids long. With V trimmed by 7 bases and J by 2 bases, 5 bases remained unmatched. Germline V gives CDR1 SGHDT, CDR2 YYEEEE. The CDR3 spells CASGISGRAYNEQFF. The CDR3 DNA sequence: TGTGCCAGCGGGATTAGCGGGAGGGCCTACAATGAGCAGTTCTTC.

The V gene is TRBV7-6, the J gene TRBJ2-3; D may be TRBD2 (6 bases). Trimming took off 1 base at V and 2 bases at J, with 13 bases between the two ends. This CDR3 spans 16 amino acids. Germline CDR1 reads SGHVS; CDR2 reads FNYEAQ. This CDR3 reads CASSLGGERATDTQYF. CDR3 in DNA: TGTGCCAGCAGCTTAGGGGGAGAGCGGGCCACAGATACGCAGTATTTT.

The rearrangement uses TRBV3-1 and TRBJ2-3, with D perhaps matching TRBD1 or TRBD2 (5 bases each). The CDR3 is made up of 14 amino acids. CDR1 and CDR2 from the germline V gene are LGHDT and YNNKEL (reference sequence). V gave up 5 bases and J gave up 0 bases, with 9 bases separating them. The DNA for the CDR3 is TGTGCCAGCAGCGGGGGAACTAGCACAGATACGCAGTATTTT. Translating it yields CASSGGTSTDTQYF.

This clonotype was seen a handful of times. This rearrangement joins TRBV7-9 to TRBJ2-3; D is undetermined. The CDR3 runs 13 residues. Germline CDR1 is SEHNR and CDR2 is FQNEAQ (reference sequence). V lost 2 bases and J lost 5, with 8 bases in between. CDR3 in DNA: TGTGCCAGCAGCTTAAAGAGTGTAGATACGCAGTATTTT. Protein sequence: CASSLKSVDTQYF.

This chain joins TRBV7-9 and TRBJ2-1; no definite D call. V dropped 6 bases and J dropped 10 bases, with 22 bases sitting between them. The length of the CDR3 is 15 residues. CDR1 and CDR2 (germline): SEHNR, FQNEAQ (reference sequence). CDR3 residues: CASRPRRESANEQFF. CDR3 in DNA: TGTGCCAGCAGACCCCGCCGAGAATCTGCGAACGAGCAGTTCTTC.

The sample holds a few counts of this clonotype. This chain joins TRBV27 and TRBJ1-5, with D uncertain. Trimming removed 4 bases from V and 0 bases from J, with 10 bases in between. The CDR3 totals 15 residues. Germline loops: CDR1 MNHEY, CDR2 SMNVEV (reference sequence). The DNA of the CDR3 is TGTGCCAGCAGTTGGAAGGGTTATAGCAATCAGCCCCAGCATTTT. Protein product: CASSWKGYSNQPQHF.

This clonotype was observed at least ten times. The CDR3 is CASSATGGYGYTF. Written as DNA, the CDR3 is TGTGCCAGCAGCGCGACAGGGGGCTATGGCTACACCTTC. This sequence joins TRBV9 and TRBJ1-2; 9 bases are a match to TRBD1. With V trimmed by 3 bases and J by 4 bases, 1 base remained unmatched. Germline CDR1 is SGDLS and CDR2 is YYNGEE. The CDR3 has 13 amino acids.

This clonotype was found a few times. As DNA, the CDR3 is TGCGCCAGCAGCGTTTTCCAAAGTGGGATCTCCTACAATGAGCAGTTCTTC. It translates to CASSVFQSGISYNEQFF. This rearrangement joins TRBV5-1 to TRBJ2-1; D call uncertain. Germline CDR1 is SGHRS and CDR2 is YFSETQ. This CDR3 contains 17 residues. The V gene lost 4 bases and the J gene lost 0 bases, with 17 bases spanning the gap. Together with reference TRBV5-1 and TRBJ2-1, the CDR3 gives the full variable domain: KAGVTQTPRYLIKTRGQQVTLSCSPISGHRSVSWYQQTPGQGLQFLFEYFSETQRNKGNFPGRFSGRQFSNSRSEMNVSTLELGDSALYLCASSVFQSGISYNEQFFGPGTRLTVL.

The CDR3 DNA reads TGCAGTGCTGAACGACAGGGGAACATTCAGTACTTC. Translating it yields CSAERQGNIQYF. The chain links TRBV20-1 to TRBJ2-4, with 8 bases matching TRBD1. In germline, CDR1 is DFQATT, CDR2 SNEGSKA (reference sequence). The CDR3 has 12 amino acids. The V segment lost 5 bases and the J segment 7 bases; nucleotides outside the gene matches: 4.

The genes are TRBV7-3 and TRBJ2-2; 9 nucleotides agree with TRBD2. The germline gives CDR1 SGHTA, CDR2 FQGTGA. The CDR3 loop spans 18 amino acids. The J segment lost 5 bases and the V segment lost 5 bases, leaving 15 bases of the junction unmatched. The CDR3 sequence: CASSPQGIAGVRTGELFF. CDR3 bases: TGTGCCAGCAGCCCCCAGGGGATAGCGGGAGTTCGTACCGGGGAGCTGTTTTTT.

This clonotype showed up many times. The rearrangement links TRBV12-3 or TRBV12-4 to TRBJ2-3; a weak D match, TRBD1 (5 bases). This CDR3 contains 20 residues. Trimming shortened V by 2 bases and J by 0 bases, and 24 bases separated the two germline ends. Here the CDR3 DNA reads TGTGCCAGCAGTTTATCATCTTTGGGGTGGGGCCGATCTAGCACAGATACGCAGTATTTT. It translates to CASSLSSLGWGRSSTDTQYF.

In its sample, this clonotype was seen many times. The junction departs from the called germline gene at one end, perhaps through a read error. The CDR3 reads CASSLVAGPNTGELFF. Here the CDR3 DNA reads TGTGCCAGCAGCTTAGTAGCGGGACCGAACACCGGGGAGCTGTTTTTT. The chain links TRBV5-1 to TRBJ2-2; 8 bases are a match to TRBD2. Germline V gene sequence: CDR1 SGHRS, CDR2 YFSETQ. The CDR3 runs 16 residues.